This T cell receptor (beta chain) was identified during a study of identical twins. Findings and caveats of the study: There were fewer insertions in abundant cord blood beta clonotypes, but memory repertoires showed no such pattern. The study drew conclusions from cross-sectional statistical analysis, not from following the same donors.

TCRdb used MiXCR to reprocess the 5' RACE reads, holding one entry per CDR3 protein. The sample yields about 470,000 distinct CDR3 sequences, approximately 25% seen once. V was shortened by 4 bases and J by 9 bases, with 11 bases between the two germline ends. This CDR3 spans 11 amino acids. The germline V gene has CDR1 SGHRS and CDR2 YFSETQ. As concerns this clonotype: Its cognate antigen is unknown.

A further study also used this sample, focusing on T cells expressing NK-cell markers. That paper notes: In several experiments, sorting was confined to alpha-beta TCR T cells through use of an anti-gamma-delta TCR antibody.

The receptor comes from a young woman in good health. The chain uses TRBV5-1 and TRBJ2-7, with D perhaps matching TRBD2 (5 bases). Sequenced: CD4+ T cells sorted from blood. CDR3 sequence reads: CASSADRGQYF. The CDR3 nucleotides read TGCGCCAGCAGCGCTGACCGGGGGCAGTACTTC.